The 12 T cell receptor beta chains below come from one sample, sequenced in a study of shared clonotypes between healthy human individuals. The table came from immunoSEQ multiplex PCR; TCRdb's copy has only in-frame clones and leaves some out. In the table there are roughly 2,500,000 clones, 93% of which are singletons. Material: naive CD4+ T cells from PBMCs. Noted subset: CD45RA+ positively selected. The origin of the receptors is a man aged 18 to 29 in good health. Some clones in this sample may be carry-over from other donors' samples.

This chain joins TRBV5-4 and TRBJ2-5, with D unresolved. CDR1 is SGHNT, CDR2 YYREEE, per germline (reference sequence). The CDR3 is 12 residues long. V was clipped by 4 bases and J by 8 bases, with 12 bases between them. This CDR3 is CASSPPGATQYF. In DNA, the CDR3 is TGTGCCAGCAGCCCTCCAGGAGCAACCCAGTACTTC.

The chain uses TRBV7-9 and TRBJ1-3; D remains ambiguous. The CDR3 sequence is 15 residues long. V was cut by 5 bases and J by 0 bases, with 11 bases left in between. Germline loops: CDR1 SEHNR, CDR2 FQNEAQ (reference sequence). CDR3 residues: CASSPGGHSGNTIYF. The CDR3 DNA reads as TGTGCCAGCAGCCCAGGCGGGCACTCTGGAAACACCATATATTTT.

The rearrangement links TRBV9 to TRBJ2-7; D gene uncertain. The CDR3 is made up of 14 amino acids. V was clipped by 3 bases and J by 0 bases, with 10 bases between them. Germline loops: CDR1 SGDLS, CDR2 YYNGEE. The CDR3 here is CASSANPSSYEQYF. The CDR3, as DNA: TGTGCCAGCAGCGCAAACCCCTCCTCCTACGAGCAGTACTTC. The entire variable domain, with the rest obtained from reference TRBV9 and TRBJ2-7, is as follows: DSGVTQTPKHLITATGQRVTLRCSPRSGDLSVYWYQQSLDQGLQFLIQYYNGEERAKGNILERFSAQQFPDLHSELNLSSLELGDSALYFCASSANPSSYEQYFGPGTRLTVT.

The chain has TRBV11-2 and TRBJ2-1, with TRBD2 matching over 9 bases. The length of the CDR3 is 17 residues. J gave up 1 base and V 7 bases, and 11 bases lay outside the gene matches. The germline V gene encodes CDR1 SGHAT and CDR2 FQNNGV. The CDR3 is CASTLIFSGRSYNEQFF. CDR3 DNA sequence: TGTGCCAGCACCCTAATCTTTAGCGGGAGATCCTACAATGAGCAGTTCTTC.

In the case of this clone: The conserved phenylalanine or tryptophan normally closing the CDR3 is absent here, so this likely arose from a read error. The CDR3 loop is CASSYTLDSTEAFS. The CDR3 bases are TGTGCCAGCAGTTACACCCTGGACAGCACTGAAGCTTTCTCT. This sequence joins TRBV6-6 and TRBJ1-1, with TRBD1 as a possible D gene (6 bases). Germline V gives CDR1 MNHNY, CDR2 SVGAGI (reference sequence). V dropped 2 bases and J dropped 4 bases, with 11 bases sitting between them. CDR3 length equals 14 residues.

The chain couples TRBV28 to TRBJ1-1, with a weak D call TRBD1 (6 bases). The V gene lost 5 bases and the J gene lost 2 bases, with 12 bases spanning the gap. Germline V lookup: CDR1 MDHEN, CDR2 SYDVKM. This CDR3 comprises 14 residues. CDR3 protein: CASSPRTVNTEAFF. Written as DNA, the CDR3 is TGTGCCAGCAGTCCTCGGACAGTCAACACTGAAGCTTTCTTT.

CDR3 residues: CASSLLGEATEAFF. The CDR3 DNA follows: TGTGCCAGCAGCTTGTTAGGGGAGGCCACTGAAGCTTTCTTT. The J gene is TRBJ1-1, the V gene TRBV5-5, with D possibly matching TRBD1 (5 bases). This CDR3 is built from 14 residues. From germline, CDR1 is SGHKS and CDR2 YYEKEE (reference sequence). V lost 1 base to trimming and J lost 4 bases, with 11 bases between them. Filled out from reference TRBV5-5 and TRBJ1-1, the complete variable domain reads DAGVTQSPTHLIKTRGQQVTLRCSPISGHKSVSWYQQVLGQGPQFIFQYYEKEERGRGNFPDRFSARQFPNYSSELNVNALLLGDSALYLCASSLLGEATEAFFGQGTRLTVV.

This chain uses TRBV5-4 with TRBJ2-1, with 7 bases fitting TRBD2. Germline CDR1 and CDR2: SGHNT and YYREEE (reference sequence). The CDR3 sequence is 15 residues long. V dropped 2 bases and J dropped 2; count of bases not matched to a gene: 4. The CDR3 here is CASSFWLAAYNEQFF. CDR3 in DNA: TGTGCCAGCAGCTTTTGGCTAGCGGCCTACAATGAGCAGTTCTTC.

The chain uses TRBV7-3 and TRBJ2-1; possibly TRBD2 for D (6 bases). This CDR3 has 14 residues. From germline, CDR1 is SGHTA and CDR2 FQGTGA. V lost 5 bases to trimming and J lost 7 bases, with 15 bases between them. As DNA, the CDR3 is TGTGCCAGCAGCGGCACCGGGACTCCGAATGAGCAGTTCTTC. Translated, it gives CASSGTGTPNEQFF.

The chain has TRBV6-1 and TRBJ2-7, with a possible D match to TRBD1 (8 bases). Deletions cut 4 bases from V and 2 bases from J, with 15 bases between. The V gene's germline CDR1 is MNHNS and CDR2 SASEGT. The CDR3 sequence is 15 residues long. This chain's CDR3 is CASSVGGTGTYEQYF. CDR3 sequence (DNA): TGTGCCAGCAGTGTGGGGGGGACAGGCACCTACGAGCAGTACTTC.

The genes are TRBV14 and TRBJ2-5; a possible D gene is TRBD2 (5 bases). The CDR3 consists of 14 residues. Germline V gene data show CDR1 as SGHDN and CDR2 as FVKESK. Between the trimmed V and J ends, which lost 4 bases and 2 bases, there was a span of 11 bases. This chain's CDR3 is CASSPLGGQETQYF. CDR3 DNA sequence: TGTGCCAGCAGCCCCCTAGGAGGACAAGAGACCCAGTACTTC.

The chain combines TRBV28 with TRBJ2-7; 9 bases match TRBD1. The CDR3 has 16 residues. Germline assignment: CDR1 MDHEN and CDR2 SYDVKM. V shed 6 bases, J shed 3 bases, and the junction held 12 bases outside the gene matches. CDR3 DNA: TGTGCCAGCAGGCTGACCCACAGGGGGCTTGGCTACGAGCAGTACTTC. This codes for CASRLTHRGLGYEQYF.